This entry lists 5 T cell receptor beta chains sequenced from one sample in a study of cytomegalovirus exposure and HLA in healthy donors. Method: immunoSEQ multiplex PCR; TCRdb's copy keeps in-frame clones and lacks some. The repertoire holds 180,000 or so clones, with around 86% as singletons. The source material was PBMCs. All receptors derive from a man aged 25 to 45 in good health and CMV-seropositive.

The CDR3 region is CASSGGLGSYEQYF. The CDR3, as DNA: TGTGCCAGCAGCGGGGGCTTGGGCTCCTACGAGCAGTACTTC. This rearrangement joins TRBV19 to TRBJ2-7, with TRBD2 matching 8 bases. V trimming: 9 bases; J trimming: 0 bases; junction bases outside the gene matches: 7. The germline CDR1 and CDR2 sequences are LNHDA and SQIVND (reference sequence). The CDR3 consists of 14 residues.

The chain recombines TRBV6-1 with TRBJ2-5; TRBD2 aligns across 7 bases. Germline V gene sequence: CDR1 MNHNS, CDR2 SASEGT. The CDR3 length is 15 residues. V lost 3 bases to trimming and J lost 4 bases; unmatched junction nucleotides: 8. This CDR3 reads CASSDVSGIGETQYF. The CDR3 bases are TGTGCCAGCAGTGATGTCAGCGGGATAGGAGAGACCCAGTACTTC.

This rearrangement joins TRBV2 to TRBJ1-2, with 9 nucleotides matching TRBD1. Germline V gives CDR1 SNHLY, CDR2 FYNNEI. The CDR3 runs to 12 residues. Trimming took 7 bases from V and 12 from J; bases not matched to a gene: 9. This chain's CDR3 is CASKGQGASDTF. DNA of the CDR3: TGTGCCAGCAAGGGACAGGGAGCAAGCGACACCTTC. Full variable domain (missing parts from reference TRBV2 and TRBJ1-2): EPEVTQTPSHQVTQMGQEVILRCVPISNHLYFYWYRQILGQKVEFLVSFYNNEISEKSEIFDDQFSVERPDGSNFTLKIRSTKLEDSAMYFCASKGQGASDTFGSGTRLTVV.

The chain links TRBV7-3 to TRBJ2-1; TRBD2 matches 7 bases. Trimming cost V 5 bases and J 8 bases; bases outside gene matches: 9. In germline, CDR1 is SGHTA, CDR2 FQGTGA. The CDR3 loop spans 14 amino acids. The CDR3, as DNA: TGTGCCAGCAGCCAATCAGGACTAGGGGATGAGCAGTTCTTC. As protein: CASSQSGLGDEQFF.

This chain connects TRBV6-6 to TRBJ2-1, with a possible D match to TRBD2 (5 bases). Trimming took 8 bases from V and 5 from J, leaving 10 bases between them. Germline values: CDR1 MNHNY, CDR2 SVGAGI (reference sequence). This CDR3 has 12 amino acids. CDR3: CASGGRNNEQFF. As DNA, the CDR3 is TGTGCCAGCGGAGGACGGAACAATGAGCAGTTCTTC.